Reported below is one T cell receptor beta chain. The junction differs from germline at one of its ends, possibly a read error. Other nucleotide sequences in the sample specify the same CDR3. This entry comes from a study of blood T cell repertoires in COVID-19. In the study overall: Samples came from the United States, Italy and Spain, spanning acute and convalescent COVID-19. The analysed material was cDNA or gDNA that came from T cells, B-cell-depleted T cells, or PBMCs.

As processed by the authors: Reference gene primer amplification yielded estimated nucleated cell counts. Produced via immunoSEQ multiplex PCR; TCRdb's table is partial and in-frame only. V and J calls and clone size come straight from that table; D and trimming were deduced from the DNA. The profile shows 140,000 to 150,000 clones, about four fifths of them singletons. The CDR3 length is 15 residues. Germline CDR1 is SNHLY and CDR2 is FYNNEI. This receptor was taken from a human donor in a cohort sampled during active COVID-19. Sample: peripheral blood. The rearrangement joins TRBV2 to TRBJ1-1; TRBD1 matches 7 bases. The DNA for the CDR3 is TGCGCCAGACAAGGGGGCCCCAAAGCCGGAACTGAAGCTTTCTTT. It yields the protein CARQGGPKAGTEAFF.